This T cell receptor beta chain emerged from a study of T cell responses to AZD1222 COVID-19 vaccine. CDR1 LNHDA and CDR2 SQIVND come from the germline V gene (reference sequence). V lost 8 bases, J lost 0 bases, and 14 bases lay in between. CDR3 length: 15 amino acids. The data were produced by immunoSEQ multiplex PCR, yet TCRdb's version contains in-frame clones alone and is incomplete. The data show about 130,000 clones, with roughly nine tenths seen just once and approximately 1.5% held by the top ten. This specimen consisted of peripheral blood, obtained on day 0 of AZD1222 vaccination. V is TRBV19 and J is TRBJ1-3; TRBD1 might be the D (5 bases). The sequence came from an adult in good health. The CDR3 nucleotides are TGTGCCAGTGATACTTGGGACGGCTCTGGAAACACCATATATTTT. This sequence encodes CASDTWDGSGNTIYF.